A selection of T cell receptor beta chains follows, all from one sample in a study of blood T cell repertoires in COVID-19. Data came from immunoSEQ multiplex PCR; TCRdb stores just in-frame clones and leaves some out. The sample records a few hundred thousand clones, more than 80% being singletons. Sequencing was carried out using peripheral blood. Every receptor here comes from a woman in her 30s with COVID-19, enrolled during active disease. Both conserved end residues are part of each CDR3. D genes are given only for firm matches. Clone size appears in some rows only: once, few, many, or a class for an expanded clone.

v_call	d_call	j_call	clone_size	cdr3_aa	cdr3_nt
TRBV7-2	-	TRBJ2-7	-	CASSYHQTYEQYF	TGTGCCAGCAGCTATCACCAGACCTACGAGCAGTACTTC
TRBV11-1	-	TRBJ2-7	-	CASSLGGRGEYEQYF	TGTGCCAGCAGCTTAGGTGGCAGGGGTGAGTACGAGCAGTACTTC
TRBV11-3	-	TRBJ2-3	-	CASSLDPASSDTQYF	TGTGCCAGCAGCTTAGACCCCGCTAGTTCCGATACGCAGTATTTT
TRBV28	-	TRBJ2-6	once	CASSSRDTASSGANVLTF	TGTGCCAGCAGTTCCCGGGACACGGCAAGCTCTGGGGCCAACGTCCTGACTTTC
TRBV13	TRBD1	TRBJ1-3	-	CASRGQPYSGNTIYF	TGTGCCAGCCGGGGACAGCCATACTCTGGAAACACCATATATTTT
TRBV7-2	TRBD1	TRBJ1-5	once	CASSPGQVSNQPQHF	TGTGCCAGCAGCCCGGGACAGGTTAGCAATCAGCCCCAGCATTTT
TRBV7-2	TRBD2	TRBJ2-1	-	CASSGRGVSYNEQFF	TGTGCCAGCAGCGGGCGGGGGGTGTCCTACAATGAGCAGTTCTTC
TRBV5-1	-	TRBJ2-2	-	CASSSQPGGNTGELFF	TGCGCCAGCAGCTCCCAGCCTGGCGGGAACACCGGGGAGCTGTTTTTT
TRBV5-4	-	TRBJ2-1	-	CASTVDSYNEQFF	TGTGCCAGCACCGTGGACAGCTACAATGAGCAGTTCTTC
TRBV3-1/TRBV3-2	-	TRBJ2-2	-	CASGSSGTAGELFF	TGTGCCAGCGGTAGTTCAGGAACAGCCGGGGAGCTGTTTTTT
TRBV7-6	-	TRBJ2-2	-	CASSLQGWLPGELFF	TGTGCCAGCAGCTTACAGGGATGGCTCCCCGGGGAGCTGTTTTTT
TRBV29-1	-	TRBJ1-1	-	CSTRSGVNTEAFF	TGCAGCACCCGGTCGGGGGTGAACACTGAAGCTTTCTTT
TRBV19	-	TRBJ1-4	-	CASSIVGIDGGTTNEKLFF	TGTGCCAGTAGTATAGTCGGCATCGACGGGGGAACAACTAATGAAAAACTGTTTTTT
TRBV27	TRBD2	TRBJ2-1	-	CASSLRVAGVWFF	TGTGCCAGCAGTTTAAGGGTAGCGGGAGTGTGGTTCTTC
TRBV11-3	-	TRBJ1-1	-	CASSLGENTEAFF	TGTGCCAGCAGCTTAGGAGAGAACACTGAAGCTTTCTTT
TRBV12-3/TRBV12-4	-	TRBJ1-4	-	CASSNSPEKLFF	TGTGCCAGCAGTAACTCCCCGGAAAAACTGTTTTTT
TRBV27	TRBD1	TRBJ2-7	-	CASSPGTAYSYEQYF	TGTGCCAGCAGTCCCGGGACAGCTTACTCCTACGAGCAGTACTTC
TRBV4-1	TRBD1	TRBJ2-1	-	CASSHFPPGQGSYNEQFF	TGCGCCAGCAGCCATTTCCCCCCGGGACAGGGATCCTACAATGAGCAGTTCTTC
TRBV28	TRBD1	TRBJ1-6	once	CASKQGVNSPLHF	TGTGCCAGCAAACAGGGGGTGAATTCACCCCTCCACTTT
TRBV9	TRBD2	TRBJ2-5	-	CASSVVPTSSQETQYF	TGTGCCAGCAGCGTAGTTCCGACTAGCAGTCAAGAGACCCAGTACTTC
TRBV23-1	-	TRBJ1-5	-	CASSQSWAHSNQPQHF	TGCGCCAGCAGTCAATCCTGGGCGCATAGCAATCAGCCCCAGCATTTT
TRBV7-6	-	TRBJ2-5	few	CASNFPQETQYF	TGTGCCAGCAACTTCCCTCAAGAGACCCAGTACTTC
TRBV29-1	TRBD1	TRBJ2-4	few	CSVDLGQGGIQYF	TGCAGCGTTGACCTCGGACAGGGGGGCATTCAGTACTTC
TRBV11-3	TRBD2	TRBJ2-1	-	CASSLVAGGPSNEQFF	TGTGCCAGCAGCTTAGTTGCGGGAGGGCCCTCTAATGAGCAGTTCTTC
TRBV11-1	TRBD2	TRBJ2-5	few	CASSLDSGRGETQYF	TGTGCCAGCAGCTTGGATAGCGGGAGGGGAGAGACCCAGTACTTC
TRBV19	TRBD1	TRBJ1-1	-	CASSWDRNTEAFF	TGTGCCAGTAGCTGGGACAGGAACACTGAAGCTTTCTTT
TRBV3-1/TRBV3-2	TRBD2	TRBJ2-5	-	CASSQAGGGQETQYF	TGTGCCAGCAGCCAGGCCGGGGGGGGCCAAGAGACCCAGTACTTC
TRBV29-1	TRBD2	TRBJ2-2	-	CSVEAWGIAGDTGELFF	TGCAGCGTTGAAGCGTGGGGTATAGCGGGAGACACCGGGGAGCTGTTTTTT
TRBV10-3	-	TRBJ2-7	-	CAISDPSGYEQYF	TGTGCCATCAGTGACCCTTCGGGCTACGAGCAGTACTTC
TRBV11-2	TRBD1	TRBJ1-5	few	CASSPDRVQPQHF	TGTGCCAGCAGCCCCGACAGGGTTCAGCCCCAGCATTTT
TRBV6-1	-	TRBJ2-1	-	CASSETGSAVRNEQFF	TGTGCCAGCAGTGAAACCGGTAGCGCCGTGAGGAATGAGCAGTTCTTC
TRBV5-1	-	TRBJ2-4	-	CASSLEPGENIQYF	TGCGCCAGCAGCTTGGAACCAGGGGAAAACATTCAGTACTTC
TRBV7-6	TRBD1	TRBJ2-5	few	CASSLGTEYLKETQYF	TGTGCCAGCAGCCTAGGGACAGAATATTTAAAAGAGACCCAGTACTTC
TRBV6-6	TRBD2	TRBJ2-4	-	CASSYRFAGEDIQYF	TGTGCCAGCAGTTACAGGTTCGCGGGGGAGGACATTCAGTACTTC
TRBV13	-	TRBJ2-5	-	CASSHQREIQETQYF	TGTGCCAGCAGCCACCAACGGGAAATACAAGAGACCCAGTACTTC
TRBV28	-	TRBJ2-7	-	CASSLSRHPNYEQYF	TGTGCCAGCAGTTTATCACGACACCCTAACTACGAGCAGTACTTC
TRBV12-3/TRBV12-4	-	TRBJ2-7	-	CASSWASVYEQYF	TGTGCCAGCAGTTGGGCTAGCGTCTACGAGCAGTACTTC
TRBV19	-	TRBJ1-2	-	CASSNSGDYGYTF	TGTGCCAGTAGTAACTCCGGGGACTATGGCTACACCTTC
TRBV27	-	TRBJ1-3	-	CASSPIGGSGNTIYF	TGTGCCAGCAGTCCGATTGGGGGGTCTGGAAACACCATATATTTT
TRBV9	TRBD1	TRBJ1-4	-	CASSTGDSNEKLFF	TGTGCCAGCAGCACCGGGGACAGTAATGAAAAACTGTTTTTT
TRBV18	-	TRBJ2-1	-	CASSRPPIGGNEQFF	TGTGCCAGCTCCCGCCCGCCAATAGGAGGCAATGAGCAGTTCTTC
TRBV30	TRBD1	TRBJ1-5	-	CAWTGTGPNQPQHF	TGTGCCTGGACCGGGACAGGGCCCAATCAGCCCCAGCATTTT
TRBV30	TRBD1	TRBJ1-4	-	CAWSSDRGQNWDANEKLFF	TGTGCCTGGAGTTCCGACAGGGGGCAAAATTGGGACGCTAATGAAAAACTGTTTTTT
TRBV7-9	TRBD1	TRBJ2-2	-	CASSLRQGARTGELFF	TGTGCCAGCAGCTTACGACAGGGGGCTCGGACCGGGGAGCTGTTTTTT
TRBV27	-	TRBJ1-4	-	CASSVRGPEKLFF	TGTGCCAGCAGTGTCCGCGGGCCTGAAAAACTGTTTTTT
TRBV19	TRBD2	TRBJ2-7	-	CASSQLGISGTSARSSYEQYF	TGTGCCAGTAGTCAATTAGGAATTTCCGGGACTAGCGCGAGAAGCTCCTACGAGCAGTACTTC
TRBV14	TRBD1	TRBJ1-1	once	CASSQDLFRQGAILMNTEAFF	TGTGCCAGCAGCCAAGACCTTTTCAGACAGGGGGCGATCCTGATGAACACTGAAGCTTTCTTT
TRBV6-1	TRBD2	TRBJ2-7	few	CASSAGLAGTSKGEQYF	TGTGCCAGCAGTGCTGGACTAGCGGGAACAAGTAAGGGGGAGCAGTACTTC
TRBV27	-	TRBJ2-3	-	CASSPHLDTQYF	TGTGCCAGCAGTCCCCACTTAGATACGCAGTATTTT
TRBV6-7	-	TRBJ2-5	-	CASSYALYGETQYF	TGTGCCAGCAGTTACGCCCTCTACGGAGAGACCCAGTACTTC
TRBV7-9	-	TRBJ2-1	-	CASSLAGLTYNEQFF	TGTGCCAGCAGCTTAGCAGGACTAACATACAATGAGCAGTTCTTC
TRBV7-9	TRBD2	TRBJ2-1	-	CASSHVLAGGNNEQFF	TGTGCCAGCAGCCACGTCCTAGCGGGAGGTAACAATGAGCAGTTCTTC
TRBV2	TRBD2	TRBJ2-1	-	CASNVGAGVIEQFF	TGTGCCAGCAACGTCGGAGCGGGAGTGATTGAGCAGTTCTTC
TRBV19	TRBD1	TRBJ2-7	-	CASSDRGYEQYF	TGTGCCAGTAGTGACAGGGGATACGAGCAGTACTTC
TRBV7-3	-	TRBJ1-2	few	CASSPDRNYGYTF	TGTGCCAGCAGCCCCGATAGAAACTATGGCTACACCTTC